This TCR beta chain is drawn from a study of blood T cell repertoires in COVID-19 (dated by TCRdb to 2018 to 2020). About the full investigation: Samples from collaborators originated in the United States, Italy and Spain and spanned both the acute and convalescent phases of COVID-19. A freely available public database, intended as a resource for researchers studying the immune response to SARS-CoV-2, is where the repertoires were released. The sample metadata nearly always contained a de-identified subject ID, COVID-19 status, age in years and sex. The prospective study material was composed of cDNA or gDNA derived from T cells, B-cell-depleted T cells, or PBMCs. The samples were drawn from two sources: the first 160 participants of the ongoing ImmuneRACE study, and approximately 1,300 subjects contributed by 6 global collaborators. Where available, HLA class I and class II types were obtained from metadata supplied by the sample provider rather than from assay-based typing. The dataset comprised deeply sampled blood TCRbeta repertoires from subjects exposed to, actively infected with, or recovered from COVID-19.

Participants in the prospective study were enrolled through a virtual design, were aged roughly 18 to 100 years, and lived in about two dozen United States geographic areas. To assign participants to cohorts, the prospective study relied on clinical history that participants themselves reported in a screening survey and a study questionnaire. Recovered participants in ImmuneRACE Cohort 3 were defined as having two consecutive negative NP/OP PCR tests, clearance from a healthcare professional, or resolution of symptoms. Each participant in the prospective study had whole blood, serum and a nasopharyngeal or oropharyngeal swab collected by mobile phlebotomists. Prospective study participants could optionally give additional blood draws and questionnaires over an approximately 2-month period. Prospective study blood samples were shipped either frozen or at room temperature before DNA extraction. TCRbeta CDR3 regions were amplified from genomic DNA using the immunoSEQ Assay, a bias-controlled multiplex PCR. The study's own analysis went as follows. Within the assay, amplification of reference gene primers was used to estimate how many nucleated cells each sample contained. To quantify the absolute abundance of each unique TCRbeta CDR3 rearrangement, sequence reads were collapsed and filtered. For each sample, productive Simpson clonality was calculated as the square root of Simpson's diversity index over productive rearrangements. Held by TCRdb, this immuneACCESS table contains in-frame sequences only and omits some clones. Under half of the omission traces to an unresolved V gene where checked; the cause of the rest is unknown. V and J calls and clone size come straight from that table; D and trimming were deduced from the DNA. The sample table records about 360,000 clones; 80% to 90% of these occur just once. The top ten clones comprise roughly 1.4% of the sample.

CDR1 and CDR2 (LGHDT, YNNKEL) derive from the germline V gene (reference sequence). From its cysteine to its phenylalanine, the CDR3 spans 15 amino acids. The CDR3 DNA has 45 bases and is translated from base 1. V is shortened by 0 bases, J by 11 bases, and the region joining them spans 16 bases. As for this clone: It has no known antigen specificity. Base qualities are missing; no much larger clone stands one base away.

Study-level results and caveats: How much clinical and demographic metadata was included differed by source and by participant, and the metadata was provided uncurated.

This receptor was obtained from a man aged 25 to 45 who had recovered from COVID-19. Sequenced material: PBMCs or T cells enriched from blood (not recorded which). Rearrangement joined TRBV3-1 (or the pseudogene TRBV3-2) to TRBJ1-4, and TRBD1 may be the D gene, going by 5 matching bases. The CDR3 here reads CASSQERWGGAKLFF. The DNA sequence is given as TGTGCCAGCAGCCAAGAAAGATGGGGAGGGGCCAAACTGTTTTTT.